The 27 T cell receptor beta chains below were found in one sample sequenced in a study of shared clonotypes between healthy human individuals. Repertoires were generated with immunoSEQ multiplex PCR, while TCRdb's copy carries only in-frame clones and drops some. This table holds under 600,000 clones, approximately 95% found once. What was sequenced was naive CD4+ T cells sorted from blood. Indicated subset: CD45RA+ positively selected. The receptor set was obtained from a woman in her twenties or thirties in good health.

The chain links TRBV11-2 to TRBJ2-1, with D hard to call. Trimming removed 1 base from V and 8 bases from J, with 12 bases in between. CDR3 length: 14 amino acids. The V gene's germline CDR1 is SGHAT and CDR2 FQNNGV. CDR3 nucleotide sequence: TGTGCCAGCAGCTTAGCGGGTCCTTCCTATGAGCAGTTCTTC. Protein: CASSLAGPSYEQFF.

The V call is TRBV28, the J call TRBJ2-7; D is ambiguous. This CDR3 comprises 14 residues. With 7 bases removed from V and 2 bases from J, the gap between germline ends came to 15 bases. Germline V gives CDR1 MDHEN, CDR2 SYDVKM. Written as DNA, the CDR3 is TGTGCCAGCACTCTCGCCGGCTTACCCTACGAGCAGTACTTC. This translates into CASTLAGLPYEQYF.

The table lists this clone with a count of one. The chain employs TRBV28 and TRBJ1-1, with D perhaps TRBD1 (5 bases). The length of the CDR3 is 15 residues. V gave up 6 bases and J gave up 3 bases, with 17 bases separating them. CDR1 and CDR2 (germline): MDHEN, SYDVKM. The DNA of the CDR3 is TGTGCCAGCAGCTTTGCCGGGGCGGGAGACACTGAAGCTTTCTTT. Its translation is CASSFAGAGDTEAFF. Looking up the rest from reference TRBV28 and TRBJ1-1 gives the full variable domain: DVKVTQSSRYLVKRTGEKVFLECVQDMDHENMFWYRQDPGLGLRLIYFSYDVKMKEKGDIPEGYSVSREKKERFSLILESASTNQTSMYLCASSFAGAGDTEAFFGQGTRLTVV.

A single count supports this clone. The V and J genes are TRBV5-4 and TRBJ1-2, with 10 bases aligning to TRBD1. The CDR3 is 15 amino acids. J was trimmed by 3 bases and V by 3 bases; bases with no gene match: 5. Germline V CDR1 and CDR2: SGHNT, YYREEE (reference sequence). The DNA of the CDR3 is TGTGCCAGCAGCTGGACAGGGGGGGGTTACTATGGCTACACCTTC. It encodes CASSWTGGGYYGYTF.

This chain connects TRBV27 to TRBJ2-5, with 10 bases lining up with TRBD2. Germline CDR1 and CDR2: MNHEY and SMNVEV (reference sequence). J was trimmed by 1 base and V by 3 bases; bases with no gene match: 5. This CDR3 has 16 amino acids. The CDR3 nucleotides read TGTGCCAGCAGTTTTGGGAGGACTAGCGGCCAAGAGACCCAGTACTTC. This codes for CASSFGRTSGQETQYF.

The chain has TRBV6-6 and TRBJ1-1, with 7 bases lining up with TRBD1. The CDR3 length is 15 residues. CDR1 MNHNY and CDR2 SVGAGI come from the germline V gene (reference sequence). Trimming removed 7 bases from V and 3 bases from J; junction bases left unmatched: 11. CDR3 sequence: CASTTEGAGYTEAFF. CDR3 DNA: TGTGCCAGCACTACGGAGGGGGCAGGGTACACTGAAGCTTTCTTT.

The chain is built from TRBV7-2 and TRBJ2-5; perhaps TRBD1 as D (7 bases). The CDR3 is 15 residues long. V was shortened by 5 bases and J by 5 bases, with 18 bases between the two germline ends. Per germline, CDR1 SGHTA and CDR2 FQGNSA. The CDR3 sequence is CASSRETGTGETQYF. CDR3 bases: TGTGCCAGCAGCCGGGAGACAGGGACCGGGGAGACCCAGTACTTC.

The chain carries TRBV7-2 and TRBJ2-3; no clear D gene. Germline V gene data show CDR1 as SGHTA and CDR2 as FQGNSA. The CDR3 consists of 13 residues. The V end lost 6 bases, the J end lost 1 base, and 8 bases lay between the germline ends. CDR3 bases: TGTGCCAGCAGGCTCGCCGGCACAGATACGCAGTATTTT. Translating it yields CASRLAGTDTQYF.

The V gene is TRBV14, the J gene TRBJ2-7; D perhaps matches TRBD2 (6 bases). CDR1 and CDR2 (germline): SGHDN, FVKESK. Trimming shortened V by 5 bases and J by 4 bases, and 9 bases separated the two germline ends. The CDR3 consists of 12 residues. The CDR3 DNA sequence: TGTGCCAGCAGCGAGGGAGGATACGAGCAGTACTTC. It yields the protein CASSEGGYEQYF.

The chain joins TRBV15 to TRBJ1-4; D might be TRBD1 (6 bases). Trimming removed 2 bases at V and 2 bases at J, with 12 bases between. Germline V gives CDR1 LNHNV, CDR2 YYDKDF (reference sequence). The CDR3 runs to 16 residues. The DNA for the CDR3 is TGTGCCACCAGCAGACTTCAGGGGACCACTAATGAAAAACTGTTTTTT. This encodes CATSRLQGTTNEKLFF.

The V gene is TRBV5-6, the J gene TRBJ1-1; no clear D. CDR1 is SGHDT and CDR2 is YYEEEE in the germline V gene. The ends were cut back, 0 bases at V and 5 bases at J, with 14 bases in the middle. This CDR3 contains 15 residues. Written as DNA, the CDR3 is TGTGCCAGCAGCTTGGCCGGGAGGCTGAGGACTGAAGCTTTCTTT. This translates into CASSLAGRLRTEAFF.

The chain carries TRBV28 and TRBJ1-6; 10 bases match TRBD1. After removal of 6 bases from V and 10 bases from J, the junction contained 9 bases not matched to a gene. Germline values: CDR1 MDHEN, CDR2 SYDVKM. CDR3 length equals 15 residues. In DNA, the CDR3 is TGTGCCAGCAGGTCCTTCGGGACAGGGGAATCACCCCTCCACTTT. It codes for CASRSFGTGESPLHF.

This chain links TRBV28 with TRBJ2-7; 10 bases agree with TRBD2. The germline CDR1 and CDR2 sequences are MDHEN and SYDVKM. This CDR3 region has 15 residues. The V segment lost 6 bases and the J segment 5 bases; nucleotides outside the gene matches: 10. CDR3 bases: TGTGCCAGCAGCGCGGCCTTAGCGGGAGGCCACGAGCAGTACTTC. The encoded protein is CASSAALAGGHEQYF.

The V gene is TRBV7-8, the J gene TRBJ2-2; D is possibly TRBD2 (5 bases). CDR3 length: 13 residues. Germline CDR1 and CDR2: SGHVS and FQNEAQ. V gave up 6 bases and J gave up 6 bases, with 11 bases separating them. The CDR3 DNA is TGTGCCAGCAGGTCGGAGGTCCCCGGGGAGCTGTTTTTT. Residues: CASRSEVPGELFF.

The chain uses TRBV11-3 and TRBJ2-3; 9 bases line up with TRBD2. The CDR3 has 15 amino acids. Trimming cost V 5 bases and J 5 bases; bases outside gene matches: 8. Per the germline V gene, CDR1 is SGHNT and CDR2 is YENEEA. This CDR3 reads CASSAYSGGQDTQYF. The CDR3 coding sequence is TGTGCCAGCAGCGCCTATAGCGGGGGTCAAGATACGCAGTATTTT.

The count of this clone is one. The rearrangement links TRBV27 to TRBJ1-3, with unresolved D. Germline loops: CDR1 MNHEY, CDR2 SMNVEV (reference sequence). The CDR3 consists of 13 residues. The V end was cut by 5 bases, the J end by 2 bases, with 7 bases between. The CDR3 DNA reads TGTGCCAGCAGTCCCTCCGCTGGAAACACCATATATTTT. This translates into CASSPSAGNTIYF.

V is TRBV28 and J is TRBJ1-1, with unresolved D. Germline CDR1 and CDR2: MDHEN and SYDVKM. CDR3 size: 15 residues. Trimming removed 3 bases at V and 0 bases at J, with 11 bases between. CDR3 region: CASSFAAPMNTEAFF. The CDR3 DNA reads TGTGCCAGCAGTTTTGCGGCGCCGATGAACACTGAAGCTTTCTTT.

The chain uses TRBV7-6 and TRBJ2-3, with D possibly TRBD2 on 5 matching bases. Germline CDR1 and CDR2: SGHVS and FNYEAQ. This CDR3 comprises 16 residues. Trimming cost V 2 bases and J 1 base, with 13 bases left between them. The DNA for the CDR3 is TGTGCCAGCAGCTTATCAGGACTCGGGGGCACAGATACGCAGTATTTT. Its protein is CASSLSGLGGTDTQYF.

This chain uses TRBV6-5 with TRBJ1-1, with no clear D. V shed 2 bases and J shed 8 bases, with 15 bases lying between them. Germline loops: CDR1 MNHEY, CDR2 SVGAGI. The CDR3 runs 14 residues. In DNA form, the CDR3 reads TGTGCCAGCAGTTACCGTGACGGGCCCGTCGAAGCTTTCTTT. This codes for CASSYRDGPVEAFF.

The chain carries TRBV6-1 and TRBJ1-2, with a tentative D call TRBD1 (5 bases). This CDR3 has 11 residues. CDR1 and CDR2 (germline): MNHNS, SASEGT. Trimming cost V 10 bases and J 8 bases, with 14 bases left between them. The CDR3 DNA reads as TGTGCCATCCGGGGCCTCGAGGGCTACACCTTC. Translating it yields CAIRGLEGYTF.

The chain is built from TRBV9 and TRBJ2-5; 9 bases are shared with TRBD1. Per the germline V gene, CDR1 is SGDLS and CDR2 is YYNGEE. Trimming removed 3 bases from V and 5 bases from J; junction bases left unmatched: 11. The CDR3 is 16 amino acids. CDR3 residues: CASSAIPGQGRETQYF. As DNA, the CDR3 is TGTGCCAGCAGCGCAATTCCGGGACAGGGTAGGGAGACCCAGTACTTC.

This chain connects TRBV27 to TRBJ1-5; no clear D. Germline CDR1 MNHEY, CDR2 SMNVEV (reference sequence). CDR3 length equals 14 residues. V was shortened by 9 bases and J by 5 bases, with 17 bases between the two germline ends. The CDR3 reads CARPLGRHHQPQHF. The CDR3 nucleotides are TGTGCCAGGCCCTTGGGAAGACATCATCAGCCCCAGCATTTT.

The chain links TRBV28 to TRBJ2-6; 9 positions match TRBD1. V gave up 4 bases and J gave up 1 base; unmatched junction bases: 8. This CDR3 spans 18 amino acids. Germline values: CDR1 MDHEN, CDR2 SYDVKM. The CDR3 region has the DNA TGTGCCAGCAGTTCAGGACAGGGGATGGGGTCTGGGGCCAACGTCCTGACTTTC. Residues: CASSSGQGMGSGANVLTF.

The DNA of the CDR3 is TGTGCCAGCAGCTTCGAAGGGGTGACAGACGGCTACACCTTC. Protein sequence: CASSFEGVTDGYTF. The chain has TRBV5-6 and TRBJ1-2; D might be TRBD1 (5 bases). The CDR3 runs 14 residues. CDR1 SGHDT and CDR2 YYEEEE come from the germline V gene. The V gene lost 2 bases and the J gene lost 8 bases, with 16 bases spanning the gap.

The V call is TRBV2, the J call TRBJ1-3, with D hard to call. Trimming stripped 6 bases from V and 6 bases from J, with 12 bases between. The CDR3 covers 13 residues. The germline V gene encodes CDR1 SNHLY and CDR2 FYNNEI. The chain's CDR3 is CASRARRENTIYF. In DNA, the CDR3 is TGTGCCAGCAGGGCTCGAAGGGAAAACACCATATATTTT.

This chain connects TRBV28 to TRBJ2-5, with D perhaps assigned TRBD1 or TRBD2 (6 bases each). The CDR3 length is 17 residues. Germline lookup yields CDR1 MDHEN and CDR2 SYDVKM. The V end was cut by 5 bases, the J end by 0 bases, with 19 bases between. The CDR3 DNA reads TGTGCCAGCAGTGGTTCGTTGATGGGGGGCTACCAAGAGACCCAGTACTTC. Its translation: CASSGSLMGGYQETQYF.

J is TRBJ2-3 and V is TRBV9; D not resolved. Germline values: CDR1 SGDLS, CDR2 YYNGEE. CDR3 length: 16 amino acids. Trimming cost V 0 bases and J 2 bases, with 13 bases left between them. This CDR3 reads CASSVAPLEITDTQYF. The CDR3 DNA is TGTGCCAGCAGCGTAGCCCCCCTAGAAATCACAGATACGCAGTATTTT. Looking up the rest from reference TRBV9 and TRBJ2-3 gives the full variable domain: DSGVTQTPKHLITATGQRVTLRCSPRSGDLSVYWYQQSLDQGLQFLIQYYNGEERAKGNILERFSAQQFPDLHSELNLSSLELGDSALYFCASSVAPLEITDTQYFGPGTRLTVL.